The 23 T cell receptor beta chains in this list originate from one sample, sequenced in a study of shared clonotypes between healthy human individuals. The repertoire was sequenced with immunoSEQ multiplex PCR; TCRdb's copy has only in-frame clones and lacks some. Found here are some 900,000 clones, 76% of them singletons; the top ten hold roughly 1.5%. The material sequenced was memory CD4+ T cells sorted from blood. Subset meaning: CD45RA-negative fraction. The source of these receptors is a man between 18 and 29 years old in good health.

Only a few counts were recorded for this clone. The chain uses TRBV11-2 and TRBJ2-7; D is uncertain. The CDR3 spans 15 residues. Trimming took off 2 bases at V and 3 bases at J, with 14 bases between the two ends. Germline CDR1 reads SGHAT; CDR2 reads FQNNGV. CDR3 DNA: TGTGCCAGCAGCTTATTCTGGGATGGGGTCTACGAGCAGTACTTC. This codes for CASSLFWDGVYEQYF.

The V and J genes are TRBV6-1 and TRBJ1-5; D call uncertain. The CDR3 sequence is 15 residues long. V was pared by 2 bases and J by 1 base, with 9 bases between. Germline V gene data show CDR1 as MNHNS and CDR2 as SASEGT. This CDR3 is CASSENIRSNQPQHF. CDR3 in DNA: TGTGCCAGCAGTGAAAATATACGGAGCAATCAGCCCCAGCATTTT.

The CDR3 here is CASSERLASHNEQFF. The CDR3 nucleotides read TGTGCCAGCAGTGAAAGACTAGCGAGCCACAATGAGCAGTTCTTC. The chain carries TRBV2 and TRBJ2-1; TRBD2 matches at 8 bases. The V and J ends lost 2 bases and 5 bases, in that order; junction bases with no gene match: 5. CDR1 and CDR2 (germline): SNHLY, FYNNEI. The CDR3 loop spans 15 amino acids.

V gene TRBV18 combines with J gene TRBJ2-7; 10 bases are shared with TRBD1. CDR3 length: 14 residues. Germline assignment: CDR1 KGHSH and CDR2 LQKENI. Trimming at V came to 5 bases and at J to 4 bases, leaving 5 bases not matched to a gene. The CDR3 loop reads CASSVDRGRYEQYF. The CDR3 DNA is TGTGCCAGCTCAGTAGACAGGGGGCGGTACGAGCAGTACTTC.

This clone was observed a few times. The V call is TRBV7-9, the J call TRBJ1-6, with 9 bases lining up with TRBD1. Looked up from germline, CDR1 is SEHNR and CDR2 is FQNEAQ (reference sequence). This CDR3 has 15 amino acids. V gave up 6 bases and J gave up 2 bases; unmatched junction bases: 2. CDR3 DNA: TGTGCCAGCAGTCGACAGGGGGCCTATAATTCACCCCTCCACTTT. It is translated as CASSRQGAYNSPLHF.

The V gene is TRBV28, the J gene TRBJ1-5, with TRBD1 matching 8 bases. The germline V gene has CDR1 MDHEN and CDR2 SYDVKM. After removal of 6 bases from V and 7 bases from J, the junction contained 11 bases not matched to a gene. This CDR3 has 15 residues. CDR3 in amino acids: CASSGQGPGGQPQHF. Here the CDR3 DNA reads TGTGCCAGCAGCGGACAGGGACCGGGTGGACAGCCCCAGCATTTT.

J is TRBJ2-7 and V is TRBV10-2, with D tentatively TRBD1 (5 bases). This CDR3 has 13 amino acids. The germline CDR1 and CDR2 sequences are WSHSY and SAAADI. V was clipped by 3 bases and J by 6 bases, with 12 bases between them. CDR3 loop: CASSDGQGREQYF. As DNA, the CDR3 is TGCGCCAGCAGTGACGGCCAGGGCCGCGAGCAGTACTTC.

Remarks on this clone: This same CDR3 is encoded by further DNA sequences in the sample. The chain employs TRBV18 and TRBJ2-5; D may be TRBD1 or TRBD2 (5 bases each). The CDR3 is made up of 14 amino acids. The V gene's germline CDR1 is KGHSH and CDR2 LQKENI. V was clipped by 0 bases and J by 5 bases, with 10 bases between them. CDR3: CASSPPRGRETQYF. In DNA form, the CDR3 reads TGTGCCAGCTCACCACCCCGGGGACGGGAGACCCAGTACTTC.

The CDR3, as DNA: TGTGCCAGCAGCTTCCGGCAGACTCAAGAGACCCAGTACTTC. Amino acids: CASSFRQTQETQYF. The V and J genes are TRBV7-8 and TRBJ2-5; D is unclear. V lost 3 bases to trimming and J lost 2 bases, with 10 bases between them. The CDR3 runs to 14 residues. Germline V gene data show CDR1 as SGHVS and CDR2 as FQNEAQ.

This clone was counted a single time. The rearrangement links TRBV19 to TRBJ2-7, with 7 bases matching TRBD1. The length of the CDR3 is 15 residues. Germline CDR1 is LNHDA and CDR2 is SQIVND (reference sequence). Germline trimming cut 6 bases from V and 3 bases from J; bases unmatched to any gene: 11. The CDR3 loop reads CASRPRGSPVYEQYF. In DNA form, the CDR3 reads TGTGCCAGTAGACCCAGGGGGTCACCCGTCTACGAGCAGTACTTC.

The rearrangement uses TRBV2 and TRBJ2-7; tentative D call: TRBD1 (5 bases). The CDR3 consists of 16 residues. Trimming removed 4 bases at V and 6 bases at J, with 22 bases between. Germline values: CDR1 SNHLY, CDR2 FYNNEI. The CDR3 sequence is CASSGTSTGVLGEQYF. The CDR3, as DNA: TGTGCCAGCAGTGGTACCTCTACAGGCGTCTTGGGCGAGCAGTACTTC.

This clone showed up just a few times. The rearrangement joins TRBV5-1 to TRBJ1-3, with TRBD1 identical over 7 bases. V dropped 2 bases and J dropped 4; count of bases not matched to a gene: 6. Germline CDR1 is SGHRS and CDR2 is YFSETQ. The CDR3 has 15 residues. CDR3 coding DNA: TGCGCCAGCAGCTTAAGCGACAGGGTCGGAAACACCATATATTTT. Protein: CASSLSDRVGNTIYF.

The CDR3 nucleotides read TGTGCCATCACCGGAGGGGGGGCGAACACCGGGGAGCTGTTTTTT. This gives the protein CAITGGGANTGELFF. V is TRBV28 and J is TRBJ2-2; TRBD2 might be the D (7 bases). V was clipped by 10 bases and J by 0 bases, with 15 bases between them. CDR3 length: 15 residues. The germline CDR1 and CDR2 sequences are MDHEN and SYDVKM.

The V call is TRBV10-3, the J call TRBJ2-2, with 8 bases identical to TRBD2. This CDR3 region has 16 residues. From germline, CDR1 is ENHRY and CDR2 SYGVKD. V lost 3 bases and J lost 3; bases outside the gene matches: 6. The CDR3 is CAISDPTGGDTGELFF. CDR3 nucleotides: TGTGCCATCAGTGATCCCACGGGAGGGGACACCGGGGAGCTGTTTTTT.

The chain's CDR3 is CASSQRRLAGGMETQYF. In DNA, the CDR3 is TGTGCCAGCAGCCAAAGGCGGCTAGCGGGGGGTATGGAGACCCAGTACTTC. The chain is built from TRBV14 and TRBJ2-5; 11 bases are a match to TRBD2. The V gene's germline CDR1 is SGHDN and CDR2 FVKESK. The trim removed 2 bases at V and 5 bases at J, leaving 10 bases unmatched. The length of the CDR3 is 17 residues.

J is TRBJ1-1 and V is TRBV9; TRBD1 is a possible D gene (6 bases). Germline V gives CDR1 SGDLS, CDR2 YYNGEE. V was shortened by 4 bases and J by 5 bases, with 21 bases between the two germline ends. There are 16 residues in the CDR3. The CDR3 sequence: CASSPQGGGRLTEAFF. The DNA for the CDR3 is TGTGCCAGCAGCCCTCAAGGAGGGGGGCGATTGACTGAAGCTTTCTTT.

The chain joins TRBV5-4 to TRBJ2-7; D gene ambiguous. Germline values: CDR1 SGHNT, CDR2 YYREEE (reference sequence). V lost 2 bases to trimming and J lost 6 bases, with 12 bases between them. The CDR3 consists of 13 residues. CDR3 residues: CASSLTFPSEQYF. CDR3 coding DNA: TGTGCCAGCAGCTTAACATTTCCCTCCGAGCAGTACTTC.

The V call is TRBV7-2, the J call TRBJ2-1; 13 nucleotides align to TRBD2. Germline V gene lookup returns CDR1 SGHTA and CDR2 FQGNSA. CDR3 length: 18 amino acids. Unmatched junction bases numbered 4, after V lost 1 base and J lost 1 base. The CDR3 protein is CASSLGLAGGRSYNEQFF. Written as DNA, the CDR3 is TGTGCCAGCAGCTTAGGACTAGCGGGAGGTCGGTCCTACAATGAGCAGTTCTTC.

V usage is TRBV11-2 and J usage is TRBJ1-2, with unresolved D. The CDR3 is 12 residues long. In germline, CDR1 is SGHAT, CDR2 FQNNGV. V was shortened by 4 bases and J by 4 bases, with 7 bases between the two germline ends. The CDR3 region has the DNA TGTGCCAGCAGCTATGGCGGCTATGGCTACACCTTC. This codes for CASSYGGYGYTF.

V and J are TRBV28 and TRBJ2-7; the match to TRBD1 covers 10 bases. Germline CDR1 is MDHEN and CDR2 is SYDVKM. The CDR3 runs 14 residues. The junction had 6 bases not matched to a gene; V was cut back by 5 bases and J by 5 bases. The CDR3 nucleotides read TGTGCCAGCAGTCCGACAGGGGGCAGGGACGAGCAGTACTTC. Translated: CASSPTGGRDEQYF.

The chain is built from TRBV6-5 and TRBJ2-2; D is possibly TRBD1 or TRBD2 (5 bases each). Germline CDR1 is MNHEY and CDR2 is SVGAGI. Between the trimmed V and J ends, which lost 6 bases and 3 bases, there was a span of 11 bases. The CDR3 sequence is 14 residues long. The CDR3 region has the DNA TGTGCCAGCAGGCCGGGACGCCACACCGGGGAGCTGTTTTTT. This gives the protein CASRPGRHTGELFF.

This chain connects TRBV7-9 to TRBJ2-7, with 7 positions matching TRBD1. The CDR3 totals 15 residues. The germline gives CDR1 SEHNR, CDR2 FQNEAQ (reference sequence). Germline trimming cut 2 bases from V and 5 bases from J; bases unmatched to any gene: 9. As DNA, the CDR3 is TGTGCCAGCAGCTTACTCCCGACAGGGATGCACGAGCAGTACTTC. Translating it yields CASSLLPTGMHEQYF.

The table lists this clone with many counts. The rearrangement links TRBV5-8 to TRBJ1-6; no clear D. The CDR3 is made up of 14 amino acids. Germline CDR1 is SGHTS and CDR2 is YDEGEE. The V end lost 6 bases, the J end lost 0 bases, and 7 bases lay between the germline ends. DNA for the CDR3: TGTGCCAGCACCTCAGGCTCCTATAATTCACCCCTCCACTTT. Its protein product is CASTSGSYNSPLHF.